This TCR beta chain stems from a study of cytomegalovirus exposure and HLA in healthy donors. Trimming took 0 bases from V and 11 from J; bases not matched to a gene: 10. CDR1 is MNHEY and CDR2 is SVGAGI in the germline V gene. This CDR3 is 15 amino acids long. PCR involved 60 Vbeta and 13 Jbeta primers. Original handling: In a later analysis, of around 85 million unique beta chains, some 10 million appeared in at least two donors. Data came from immunoSEQ multiplex PCR; TCRdb stores just in-frame clones and leaves some out. For V, J and clone size, that table is used; D and trimming come from the DNA. The repertoire includes about 200,000 clones, about 70% of them detected once, and about 3% sits in the top ten. Study conclusions and caveats: Relative to the approximately 670-donor mean, N-insertions were reportedly fewer in an Asian-associated ancestry cluster in a later analysis.

A word on this clone: Its antigen is not identified.

The sequencing sample was made of PBMCs. The chain is built from TRBV6-5 and TRBJ1-2, with TRBD1 matching over 9 bases. This clonotype originated in a middle-aged man in good health and CMV-seropositive. The CDR3 loop reads CASSYSIRDRVGYTF. CDR3 sequence (DNA): TGTGCCAGCAGTTACTCGATCCGGGACAGGGTTGGATACACCTTC.